This T cell receptor beta chain derives from a study of CD8+ T cells in alopecia areata. Study conclusions and caveats: Scalp and blood retained many expanded lesional clones during tofacitinib. Normal skin's resident alphabeta T cells are also sequenced in scalp samples.

For this clone: The antigen is unknown.

Treatment here: oral pan-JAK inhibitor, 5-10 mg twice daily. Alopecia areata patients provided lesional scalp punch biopsies and peripheral blood, both collected for the study. Researchers picked out CD4+ and CD8+ T cells from PBMCs by sorting. RNA was extracted and reverse transcribed into cDNA as the sequencing template. TCRdb keeps only in-frame clones here, not all; method: immunoSEQ multiplex PCR. The sample shows some 80,000 clones, around 66% of them seen only once. V gave up 3 bases and J gave up 4 bases, with 9 bases separating them. Germline V gene data show CDR1 as MDHEN and CDR2 as SYDVKM. The CDR3 totals 13 residues.

The clonotype comes from a human donor with alopecia areata. The chain combines TRBV28 with TRBJ1-1; D perhaps matches TRBD1 (5 bases). The sequences come from CD8+ T cells sorted from blood, collected at week 24, from a patient treated with tofacitinib. CDR3 in DNA: TGTGCCAGCAGTTTTCGGGGGATCACTGAAGCTTTCTTT. It specifies CASSFRGITEAFF.